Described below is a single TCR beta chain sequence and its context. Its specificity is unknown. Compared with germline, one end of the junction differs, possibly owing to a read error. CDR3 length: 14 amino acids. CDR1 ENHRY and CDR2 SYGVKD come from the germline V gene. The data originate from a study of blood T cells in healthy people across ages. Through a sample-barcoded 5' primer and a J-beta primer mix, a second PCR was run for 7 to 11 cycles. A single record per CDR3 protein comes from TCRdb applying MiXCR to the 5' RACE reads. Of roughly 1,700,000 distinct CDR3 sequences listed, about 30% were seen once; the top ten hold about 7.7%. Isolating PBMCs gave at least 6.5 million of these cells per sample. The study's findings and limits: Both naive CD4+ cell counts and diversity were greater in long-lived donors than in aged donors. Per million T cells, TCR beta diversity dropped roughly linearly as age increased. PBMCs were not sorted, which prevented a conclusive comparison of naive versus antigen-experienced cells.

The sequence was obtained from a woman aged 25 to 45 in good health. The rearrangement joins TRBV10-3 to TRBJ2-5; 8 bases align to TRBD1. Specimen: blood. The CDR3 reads CAVSDGQGAREQYF. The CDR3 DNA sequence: TGTGCCGTCAGTGATGGGCAGGGGGCGCGTGAGCAGTACTTC.